The 8 T cell receptor beta chains below were found in one sample sequenced in a study of blood T cell repertoires in COVID-19. Libraries were prepared by immunoSEQ multiplex PCR; TCRdb keeps only in-frame clonotypes and omits some of them. The sample lists about 29,000 clones; about 80% were seen once. Sequenced material: peripheral blood. Every receptor here comes from a woman in her 70s with acute or convalescent COVID-19.

The chain is built from TRBV5-6 and TRBJ1-4; D remains ambiguous. The CDR3 spans 15 residues. The germline gives CDR1 SGHDT, CDR2 YYEEEE. Trimming left V 0 bases short and J 5 bases short, with 11 bases between. CDR3 loop: CASSLDRVSNEKLFF. The CDR3 DNA reads TGTGCCAGCAGCTTGGATCGCGTCTCGAATGAAAAACTGTTTTTT.

The chain employs TRBV6-6 and TRBJ1-2; D may be TRBD1 (6 bases). Looked up from germline, CDR1 is MNHNY and CDR2 is SVGAGI (reference sequence). V lost 2 bases and J 6 bases, leaving 10 bases between the germline ends. This CDR3 region has 13 residues. In nucleotides, the CDR3 is TGTGCCAGCAGTTACGGGACAAGGAATGGCTACACCTTC. It codes for CASSYGTRNGYTF.

This clone was counted between two and nine times. The rearrangement uses TRBV6-5 and TRBJ1-2, with D perhaps matching TRBD1 (5 bases). The CDR3 length is 12 residues. Trimming cost V 8 bases and J 10 bases, with 17 bases left between them. CDR1 MNHEY and CDR2 SVGAGI come from the germline V gene. The CDR3 region has the DNA TGTGCCAGCTCTAGAGCAACAGGAACCTACACCTTC. This translates into CASSRATGTYTF.

The chain is built from TRBV21-1 and TRBJ1-3; TRBD1 is the table's D call, not checked against the DNA. TRBV21-1 is a pseudogene segment. There are 19 residues in the CDR3. In nucleotides, the CDR3 is TGTGCCAGCGACCAGGGGGCCATAGAGATCCCGAAATCTGGAAACACCATATATTTT. Its translation is CASDQGAIEIPKSGNTIYF.

V is TRBV19 and J is TRBJ2-7, with D perhaps TRBD1 (6 bases). Germline V gene data show CDR1 as LNHDA and CDR2 as SQIVND (reference sequence). V was pared by 4 bases and J by 1 base, with 11 bases between. The CDR3 sequence is 14 residues long. DNA of the CDR3: TGTGCCAGTAGTAGTCCGGGACATTCCTACGAGCAGTACTTC. It yields the protein CASSSPGHSYEQYF.

The CDR3 nucleotides read TGTGCCAGCAGTGAACCGCGGGCCAACACCGGGGAGCTGTTTTTT. Protein sequence: CASSEPRANTGELFF. The V call is TRBV5-4, the J call TRBJ2-2; tentative D call: TRBD2 (5 bases). V was cut by 5 bases and J by 2 bases, with 13 bases left in between. The V gene's germline CDR1 is SGHNT and CDR2 YYREEE (reference sequence). CDR3 length: 15 amino acids.

V gene TRBV27 combines with J gene TRBJ2-3, with 11 bases lining up with TRBD2. The V segment lost 5 bases and the J segment 3 bases; nucleotides outside the gene matches: 22. Germline V gives CDR1 MNHEY, CDR2 SMNVEV (reference sequence). This CDR3 comprises 21 residues. This CDR3 is CASSRRGTSGPEGIRTDTQYF. CDR3 bases: TGTGCCAGCAGTCGAAGGGGGACTAGCGGCCCGGAGGGGATTAGAACAGATACGCAGTATTTT.

V usage is TRBV9 and J usage is TRBJ2-3; 8 nucleotides match TRBD1. The V segment lost 7 bases and the J segment 1 base; nucleotides outside the gene matches: 5. The CDR3 contains 14 residues. The V gene's germline CDR1 is SGDLS and CDR2 YYNGEE. The CDR3 reads CASSKQGGTDTQYF. CDR3 bases: TGTGCCAGCTCTAAACAGGGGGGCACAGATACGCAGTATTTT.